What follows describes a single T cell receptor (beta chain). What it binds is not known. The data were taken from a study of T cells in localized non-small cell lung cancer. Points from the study as a whole: Median roughly 57 top-100 tumor clones were shared with paired adjacent lung. Because sequencing included only one region (of the tumor), heterogeneity remains possible. Maximal T cell clonality occurred in uninvolved adjacent lung, with tumor ranking below it. Patients showing higher blood T cell density tended to see longer overall survival.

Profiling relied on immunoSEQ multiplex PCR, and the TCRdb table lists in-frame clones only, not all of them. This sample has tens of thousands of clones, with around 82% found just once. The source of this sequence is a man aged 35 to 69 with stage II squamous cell lung carcinoma. This specimen consisted of PBMCs, obtained before any cancer treatment.

CDR3 in amino acids: CASSLQGNQYF. The DNA of the CDR3 is TGTGCCAGCAGCCTCCAGGGGAACCAGTACTTC. The rearrangement uses TRBV5-5 and TRBJ2-7; D is possibly TRBD1 (6 bases). Germline loops: CDR1 SGHKS, CDR2 YYEKEE (reference sequence). The germline V and J ends were trimmed by 4 bases and 10 bases, with 12 bases remaining between them. The CDR3 contains 11 residues. Variable domain in full (rest from reference TRBV5-5 and TRBJ2-7): DAGVTQSPTHLIKTRGQQVTLRCSPISGHKSVSWYQQVLGQGPQFIFQYYEKEERGRGNFPDRFSARQFPNYSSELNVNALLLGDSALYLCASSLQGNQYFGPGTRLTVT.